This T cell receptor (beta chain) is from a study of T cell responses to AZD1222 COVID-19 vaccine. Study-wide results and caveats: Two AZD1222 doses significantly raised spike-specific TCR breadth and depth over controls.

CDR3 length equals 14 residues. V lost 6 bases, J lost 1 base, and 9 bases stayed unmatched. The germline gives CDR1 GTSNPN, CDR2 SVGIG (reference sequence). On this clone: Its target is unknown.

Sequencing used immunoSEQ multiplex PCR; TCRdb keeps in-frame clones, though not all of them. This sample has just under 80,000 clones; 92% occur once, and the top ten carry around 4.5%. The sequence derives from an adult who received the AZD1222 COVID-19 vaccine. The chain uses TRBV30 and TRBJ2-7; 7 nucleotides align to TRBD2. Sequenced here: peripheral blood, sampled 28 days after the second AZD1222 dose. The CDR3 coding sequence is TGTGCCTGCCCCTCGCTAGCGGTATCCTACGAGCAGTACTTC. This translates into CACPSLAVSYEQYF.